These T cell receptor beta chains were read from a single sample in a study of monozygotic twins with cystic fibrosis. Only in-frame clones appear in the TCRdb table, and some are missing; sequencing was by immunoSEQ multiplex PCR. The sample holds roughly 25,000 clones; 95% to 97% are singletons and the top ten take approximately 3%. The sequencing input was blood. All receptors come from a girl aged 2 to 9 with cystic fibrosis. CDR3s include the opening cysteine and the closing phenylalanine or tryptophan. D genes are given only for firm matches. Expanded clones get a size class; other rows say once, few or many, or leave the size out.

J gene: TRBJ2-7; clone size: -; V gene: TRBV28; D gene: TRBD2; CDR3 DNA: TGTGCCAGCAGTTTCCACGGGAGGAAGTACGAGCAGTACTTC; CDR3 protein: CASSFHGRKYEQYF
J gene: TRBJ2-7; clone size: -; V gene: TRBV28; D gene: -; CDR3 DNA: TGTGCCAGCAGTTTAGGACAAGTTCGCGAGCAGTACTTC; CDR3 protein: CASSLGQVREQYF
J gene: TRBJ2-2; clone size: -; V gene: TRBV29-1; D gene: TRBD2; CDR3 DNA: TGCAGCGCCCTGGGAGGGGCGGGGGCCGGGGAGCTGTTTTTT; CDR3 protein: CSALGGAGAGELFF
J gene: TRBJ2-7; clone size: -; V gene: TRBV15; D gene: TRBD1; CDR3 DNA: TGTGCCACCAGCGGTACCGGGACAGCCTACGAGCAGTACTTC; CDR3 protein: CATSGTGTAYEQYF
J gene: TRBJ2-7; clone size: -; V gene: TRBV27; D gene: TRBD2; CDR3 DNA: TGTGCCAGCAGCCCCGGACTAGCCCGCGAGCAGTACTTC; CDR3 protein: CASSPGLAREQYF
J gene: TRBJ2-5; clone size: once; V gene: TRBV29-1; D gene: -; CDR3 DNA: TGCAGCGTGGGTCCACTCTTTAAGGAGACCCAGTACTTC; CDR3 protein: CSVGPLFKETQYF
J gene: TRBJ1-3; clone size: -; V gene: TRBV4-1; D gene: TRBD1; CDR3 DNA: TGCGCCAGCAGCCAACTACCAGGGGGCAAGGTAAACACCATATATTTT; CDR3 protein: CASSQLPGGKVNTIYF
J gene: TRBJ2-1; clone size: -; V gene: TRBV30; D gene: -; CDR3 DNA: TGTGCCTGGAGTGTAAGCAGCTATGAGCAGTTCTTC; CDR3 protein: CAWSVSSYEQFF
J gene: TRBJ2-1; clone size: -; V gene: TRBV7-3; D gene: -; CDR3 DNA: TGTGCCAGCAGCCTGGTCCCAGGCTCCTACAATGAGCAGTTCTTC; CDR3 protein: CASSLVPGSYNEQFF
J gene: TRBJ2-5; clone size: once; V gene: TRBV19; D gene: -; CDR3 DNA: TGTGCCAGTAGTGGGGGACCGGGGGAGACCCAGTACTTC; CDR3 protein: CASSGGPGETQYF
J gene: TRBJ2-7; clone size: -; V gene: TRBV5-8; D gene: -; CDR3 DNA: TGTGCCAGCAGCTGGGTGGGATTGTGGAGGGGAGAAGTCTACGAGCAGTACTTC; CDR3 protein: CASSWVGLWRGEVYEQYF
J gene: TRBJ2-1; clone size: -; V gene: TRBV11-2; D gene: -; CDR3 DNA: TGTGCCAGCGGCCACAATGAGCAGTTCTTC; CDR3 protein: CASGHNEQFF
J gene: TRBJ2-7; clone size: once; V gene: TRBV6-1; D gene: TRBD1; CDR3 DNA: TGTGCCAGCAGTGAAGGACGACAGGGTTGGAGGTCCGAGCAGTACTTC; CDR3 protein: CASSEGRQGWRSEQYF
J gene: TRBJ2-2; clone size: -; V gene: TRBV20-1; D gene: -; CDR3 DNA: TGCAGTGCTAGGAACGGGGAGCTGTTTTTT; CDR3 protein: CSARNGELFF
J gene: TRBJ2-5; clone size: once; V gene: TRBV25-1; D gene: -; CDR3 DNA: TGTGCCAGCAGTGAATTTGGCAGTCTCCAAGAGACCCAGTACTTC; CDR3 protein: CASSEFGSLQETQYF
J gene: TRBJ2-1; clone size: -; V gene: TRBV2; D gene: TRBD1; CDR3 DNA: TGTGCCAGCAGTGTTGACAGGGCGAACTACAATGAGCAGTTCTTC; CDR3 protein: CASSVDRANYNEQFF
J gene: TRBJ2-1; clone size: -; V gene: TRBV9; D gene: -; CDR3 DNA: TGTGCCAGCAGCGTAGGTAGGAATCAAGATGAGCAGTTCTTC; CDR3 protein: CASSVGRNQDEQFF
J gene: TRBJ2-7; clone size: -; V gene: TRBV6-1; D gene: -; CDR3 DNA: TGTGCCAGCAGTGAAGGGTGGGGGTATCCCTACGAGCAGTACTTC; CDR3 protein: CASSEGWGYPYEQYF
J gene: TRBJ2-3; clone size: -; V gene: TRBV5-1; D gene: -; CDR3 DNA: TGCGCCAGCAGCTTAAACAGTTTCACAGATACGCAGTATTTT; CDR3 protein: CASSLNSFTDTQYF
J gene: TRBJ2-7; clone size: once; V gene: TRBV7-2; D gene: -; CDR3 DNA: TGTGCCAGCAGTTACGGTCTCTACTACGAGCAGTACTTC; CDR3 protein: CASSYGLYYEQYF
J gene: TRBJ2-2; clone size: -; V gene: TRBV11-3; D gene: TRBD1; CDR3 DNA: TGTGCCAGCAGCTCTGGACAGGGGCACACCGGGGAGCTGTTTTTT; CDR3 protein: CASSSGQGHTGELFF
J gene: TRBJ2-1; clone size: -; V gene: TRBV27; D gene: -; CDR3 DNA: TGTGCCAGCAGCCGATCTAGGGATGAGCAGTTCTTC; CDR3 protein: CASSRSRDEQFF
J gene: TRBJ1-5; clone size: -; V gene: TRBV19; D gene: -; CDR3 DNA: TGTGCCAGTAGTATGGGCACCAATCAGCCCCAGCATTTT; CDR3 protein: CASSMGTNQPQHF
J gene: TRBJ2-7; clone size: -; V gene: TRBV14; D gene: TRBD1; CDR3 DNA: TGTGCCAGCAGCCTCTACAGGGGGACCTACGAGCAGTACTTC; CDR3 protein: CASSLYRGTYEQYF
J gene: TRBJ2-1; clone size: -; V gene: TRBV29-1; D gene: -; CDR3 DNA: TGCAGCGTATTGGAGGGCCTTGAGCAGTTCTTC; CDR3 protein: CSVLEGLEQFF
J gene: TRBJ2-7; clone size: -; V gene: TRBV6-5; D gene: TRBD2; CDR3 DNA: TGTGCCAGCAGTTCCCTTAGCGGGAGAAGTTCCTACGAGCAGTACTTC; CDR3 protein: CASSSLSGRSSYEQYF
J gene: TRBJ2-1; clone size: -; V gene: TRBV2; D gene: -; CDR3 DNA: TGTGCCAGCACCACAAATCGTCCCGATGAGCAGTTCTTC; CDR3 protein: CASTTNRPDEQFF
J gene: TRBJ2-1; clone size: -; V gene: TRBV4-1; D gene: TRBD1; CDR3 DNA: TGCGCCAGCAGCCAATCCTTGCAGGGGGCGAATGAGCAGTTCTTC; CDR3 protein: CASSQSLQGANEQFF
J gene: TRBJ1-2; clone size: -; V gene: TRBV29-1; D gene: -; CDR3 DNA: TGCAGCGGCCGAGGGGAGGATGGCTACACCTTC; CDR3 protein: CSGRGEDGYTF
J gene: TRBJ1-4; clone size: -; V gene: TRBV11-3; D gene: -; CDR3 DNA: TGTGCCAGCAAAAAGACAGGCTCAGGCGAAAAACTGTTTTTT; CDR3 protein: CASKKTGSGEKLFF
J gene: TRBJ2-7; clone size: -; V gene: TRBV11-2; D gene: TRBD2; CDR3 DNA: TGTGCCAGCAGCCACGGACTAGCGGGGGGGTACGAGCAGTACTTC; CDR3 protein: CASSHGLAGGYEQYF
J gene: TRBJ1-5; clone size: -; V gene: TRBV20-1; D gene: -; CDR3 DNA: TGCAGTGCTAGACGAGTAACGACCCAGCATTTT; CDR3 protein: CSARRVTTQHF